Here is one T cell receptor (beta chain) with its context. This CDR3 is also generated by other DNA sequences in the sample. Per germline, CDR1 MNHEY and CDR2 SVGAGI. CDR3 length: 15 amino acids. Losses at the gene ends were 0 bases for V and 1 base for J; bases not matched to a gene: 1. This record comes from a study of blood T cell repertoires in COVID-19. For the study at large: COVID-19 samples from acute and convalescent phases originated in the United States, Italy and Spain.

Only in-frame clones appear in the TCRdb table, and some are missing; sequencing was by immunoSEQ multiplex PCR. The table shows 250,000 to 400,000 clones, with 80% to 90% occurring only once. Material: peripheral blood. J is TRBJ2-7 and V is TRBV6-5, with TRBD1 matching 9 bases. The sequence derives from a man aged 50-59 years with active or convalescent COVID-19. CDR3 region: CASSYSGTGSYEQYF. The CDR3 DNA sequence: TGTGCCAGCAGTTACTCCGGGACAGGGTCCTACGAGCAGTACTTC.